This TCR beta chain was documented in a study of T cell responses to AZD1222 COVID-19 vaccine (dated by TCRdb to the early 2020s). Some background on the complete study: AZD1222 recipients with second doses at about 4 weeks or about 12 weeks were pooled, because spike-specific TCR depth and breadth did not differ between schedules. A total of over 230 trial participants underwent TCR sequencing, of whom approximately 210 received two doses of AZD1222 and 26 received two doses of the MenACWY control vaccine. Enrollment into the trials was organized by age into subgroups of 18-55, 56-69 and 70-plus years, and those subgroups contained roughly 150, 30 and 60 TCR-sequenced participants, respectively.

The CDR3 regions of human TCRbeta chains were analyzed by immunosequencing. As for how the authors treated the data: Repertoire TCRs were matched against a reference library of SARS-CoV-2-specific TCRs generated with the MIRA antigen-specificity platform. Breadth was defined as the fraction of unique TCRs that were SARS-CoV-2-associated. Depth was defined as the fraction of total T cells that were SARS-CoV-2-associated. Each spike-specific TCR was assigned to its reactive spike region and to a CD4 or CD8 class using the MIRA data. Log10-transformed breadth and depth values were compared by one-way ANOVA with Sidak's multiple comparisons tests. Sourced from immuneACCESS, this table was stored by TCRdb with only in-frame sequences that have V and J called. A share of the clones is absent; for the studies checked, an unresolved V gene accounts for under half, and the remainder has no known explanation. V and J calls and clone size are copied from that table; D and trimming were computed from the DNA. Across this sample there are about 140,000 clones, with about 90% seen only once. The top ten constitute under 2.5% of the sample.

This sample's time point label indicates: baseline before first vaccination. Samples from vaccinated people were obtained from the UK trials COV001 and COV002, which included a single-blind randomized controlled phase 2/3 trial of AZD1222 (ChAdOx1 nCoV-19) in healthy adults. For TCRbeta chain sequencing, PBMC samples from trial participants were taken at day 0 and at day 28 after the second dose. As for this clone: The clone's antigen remains unknown. Per-base quality was not reported, and no clone a single base away is much larger than it.

Inclusive of the bounding cysteine and phenylalanine, the CDR3 is 15 residues long. This entry keeps only the CDR3 DNA: 45 bases, framed from base 1. V is pared back by 5 bases and J by 3 bases, with 14 bases lying between the germline termini. The germline V gene provides CDR1 MNHEY and CDR2 SVGAGI. The paper's findings and limits, for the study overall: Conclusions about previously exposed vaccinees are limited, since just 6 or 7 AZD1222 recipients were seropositive for SARS-CoV-2 at baseline. After two AZD1222 doses, spike-specific TCR breadth and depth were significantly higher than at day 0 and than in MenACWY recipients. Reportedly, almost half of the unique spike-specific TCRs recognized epitopes lying outside the regions that are mutated in the B.1.351 and B.1.1.7 variants. Most participants were white British and females outnumbered males, and the authors suggested that clonal diversity may have been underestimated. In the small 56-69-year group, the increase in depth fell short of significance, most likely because of low power. Because no day 14 peak-response samples were available, the repertoires could be characterized only after the peak T cell response. The whole spike protein was spanned by vaccine-associated CD4 TCRs, and dominant responses were seen in regions 160-218 and 743-854.

The sequenced sample was peripheral blood, obtained on day 0 of AZD1222 vaccination. The source of this sequence is an adult in good health. The rearrangement combines TRBV6-5 with TRBJ1-5; the D gene is possibly TRBD1, with 6 bases matching. In nucleotides, the sequence is TGTGCCAGCAGTCCCTGGCACAGGGACAATCAGCCCCAGCATTTT. This encodes CASSPWHRDNQPQHF.